The entry that follows covers one T cell receptor (beta chain) sequence. The entry originates in a study of shared clonotypes between healthy human individuals. Naive CD8 isolation took CD45RO-negative cells positively selected for CCR7 and excluded terminally differentiated effector memory CD45RA+ cells. Each donor was a Caucasian adult residing in Nashville, Tennessee. Sequencing used immunoSEQ multiplex PCR; TCRdb keeps in-frame clones, though not all of them. This sample has some 2.1 million clones, with 90% to 95% found just once. Germline V CDR1 and CDR2: SNHLY, FYNNEI. This CDR3 spans 13 amino acids. V lost 6 bases, J lost 3 bases, and 12 bases lay in between.

The sequence derives from a man between 18 and 35 years old in good health. Some clones in this sample may be carry-over from other donors' samples. The chain recombines TRBV2 with TRBJ2-7; D ambiguous. What was sequenced was naive CD8+ T cells from PBMCs. The CDR3 protein is CASSEPSRYEQYF. The CDR3 coding sequence is TGTGCCAGCAGCGAACCCTCACGCTACGAGCAGTACTTC. Based on the CDR3 plus reference TRBV2 and TRBJ2-7, the full variable domain is EPEVTQTPSHQVTQMGQEVILRCVPISNHLYFYWYRQILGQKVEFLVSFYNNEISEKSEIFDDQFSVERPDGSNFTLKIRSTKLEDSAMYFCASSEPSRYEQYFGPGTRLTVT.